This TCR beta chain came from a study of blood T cell repertoires in COVID-19. Study overall: Samples came from the United States, Italy and Spain, spanning acute and convalescent COVID-19. In each case, the material was cDNA or gDNA derived from T cells, B-cell-depleted T cells, or PBMCs.

The CDR3 totals 15 residues. In germline, CDR1 is MNHEY, CDR2 SVGAGI. Trimming cost V 10 bases and J 3 bases, with 19 bases left between them. As handled by the study authors: For nucleated cells, counts were estimated from reference gene primer amplification. This table comes from immunoSEQ multiplex PCR, and its TCRdb copy is limited to in-frame clones, with some not included. V, J and clone size are those of that table, while D and trimming were read from the DNA. The table lists roughly 250,000 clones, approximately 87% of them singletons. This rearrangement joins TRBV6-5 to TRBJ1-5; no reliable D call. This receptor was taken from a human donor in a cohort sampled during active COVID-19. The sample consisted of peripheral blood. Here the CDR3 reads CATIPPGTPNQPQHF. CDR3 nucleotides: TGTGCCACCATACCACCGGGAACCCCCAATCAGCCCCAGCATTTT.